This entry concerns a single T cell receptor (beta chain). This clone appeared a single time. Its target antigen remains unknown. Base quality data are lacking; no much larger clone is found one base away. Trimming takes 7 bases from V and 5 bases from J, and the germline ends sit 14 bases apart. The CDR3 runs 13 residues from the cysteine to the phenylalanine. Of all the DNA, just the CDR3 is kept, 39 bases in frame from base 1. The germline V gene provides CDR1 MDHEN and CDR2 SYDVKM. Using the deep immunoSEQ assay, multiplex PCR amplified TCR CDR3 regions from genomic DNA. Extracted genomic DNA from each cell subset was distributed evenly across all wells of several immunoSEQ 96-well plates, and each plate was treated as a replicate. Each replicate PCR for sorted subsets received around 200 ng genomic DNA, equal to about 30,000 T cell genomes. Purified libraries were quantified with a Qubit 3.0 fluorometer, sized on a Bioanalyzer 2100, and re-quantified with the KAPA Library Quantification kit. A separate single-read 150-cycle Illumina NextSeq 550 flow cell was used to sequence each immunoSEQ 96-well plate. Per the source publication's procedure: Because the immunoSEQ output included only junctional sequences and no quality scores, the filtering could not be the same as the filtering used for full-length reads. To assign V/J genes and CDR3, sequences were annotated against IMGT germline references using PyIR, a Python wrapper for IgBLAST v1.9. Reads were filtered out if the reads had weak V/J assignments (E-value above 1e-6), no CDR3, stop codons, out-of-frame junctions, or ambiguous translated residues. V3J clonotypes were defined as sequences sharing the same inferred V gene, J gene, and CDR3 amino acid sequence. Percentage overlap between repertoires was computed as shared unique clonotypes divided by the size of the smaller repertoire. RTK rarefaction, the Chao1 estimator, and Recon v2.1 estimates of unobserved clonotypes were used to assess repertoire richness. Generation probabilities for all TCRbeta clonotypes obtained by the gDNA method from a handful of donors were computed using OLGA. TCRdb's version of the immuneACCESS table is confined to in-frame rearrangements and falls short of the full clone set. An unresolved V gene accounts for under half of the shortfall where checked; the remainder is of unknown origin. The V and J calls and clone size are taken from that table; D and trimming were inferred from the DNA. The sample yields about 2.4 million clones; over 85% were counted once. The top ten clones comprise 0.36% of the sample.

This specimen comes from a study of shared clonotypes between healthy human individuals (TCRdb year 2020). Notes on the research overall: A couple of women and three men aged 18 to 49 years were included in the cohort. Per donor, three plates each were used for CD4 naive and CD4 memory, two for CD8 naive, and one for CD8 memory. The study deeply sequenced blood TCR repertoires of about 5 healthy adults to estimate repertoire size and the extent of clonotype sharing between individuals. To increase sequencing depth and limit assay-specific biases, TCR repertoire library preparation and sequencing were carried out by different laboratories using diverse techniques. Between about 0.8 and 9.5 billion PBMCs per donor were obtained by leukapheresis.

Healthy HIV-negative adults with no recently reported acute infections or vaccinations were included as donors. Only Caucasian adults living in Nashville, Tennessee, USA were represented among the donors. CD4+ T cells were enriched by magnetic negative selection; naive cells were then positively selected on CD45RA, and the negative fraction formed the memory subset. Blood was obtained by leukapheresis, after which PBMCs were separated by Ficoll-Histopaque density gradient centrifugation and cryopreserved in liquid nitrogen vapor phase. Analytical flow cytometry was used to check the purity and quantity of every magnetically sorted T cell population. From each sorted fraction, genomic DNA was isolated and quantified by UV absorbance on a Nanodrop 2000c. What the work shows at the level of the full study, not this receptor alone: Because the study included only a small number of donors, the genetic and exposure-history diversity represented was limited. Only blood was sampled, and tissue TCR repertoires likely differ from those in blood. Around 5% of naive CD4, roughly 3.5% of naive CD8, roughly 2.4% of memory CD4, and about 0.4% of memory CD8 clonotypes were shared across several donors. Clonotypes shared by all four sorted-subset donors showed higher generation probabilities than non-shared clonotypes. Larger estimated clonotype richness was generally found for naive subsets than for memory subsets. Rarefaction of sorted-subset datasets indicated incomplete sequencing despite the large sequencing depth. Pairwise subsampling indicated that sequencing depth was expected to affect the degree of clonotype sharing among donors.

This sequence was found in a man aged 18-30 years in good health. Some clones in this sample may be carry-over from other donors' samples. The chain couples TRBV28 to TRBJ1-1; the D gene is possibly TRBD1, with 5 bases matching. Sequencing was done on a sample of naive CD4+ T cells from PBMCs. What this sample's cell subset or site label stands for: CD45RA+ positively selected. The DNA is TGTGCCAGCACCATACGCCAGGGAACTGAAGCTTTCTTT. It specifies CASTIRQGTEAFF. With all but the CDR3 taken from the reference TRBV28 and TRBJ1-1 genes, the full variable domain is: DVKVTQSSRYLVKRTGEKVFLECVQDMDHENMFWYRQDPGLGLRLIYFSYDVKMKEKGDIPEGYSVSREKKERFSLILESASTNQTSMYLCASTIRQGTEAFFGQGTRLTVV.